These 14 T cell receptor beta chains came from one sample sequenced in a study of blood T cell repertoires in COVID-19. Produced via immunoSEQ multiplex PCR; TCRdb's table is partial and in-frame only. The sample records about 400,000 clones, under 90% being singletons. What was sequenced was PBMCs or T cells enriched from blood (not recorded which). Receptor source: a woman aged 25 to 39 who had recovered from COVID-19.

The chain uses TRBV9 and TRBJ2-1; 14 bases agree with TRBD2. Germline V gene data show CDR1 as SGDLS and CDR2 as YYNGEE. V dropped 7 bases and J dropped 3; count of bases not matched to a gene: 9. The CDR3 totals 17 residues. The CDR3 DNA follows: TGTGCCAGCGGTTCCCAGACTAGCGGGGGGGGCTACAATGAGCAGTTCTTC. The encoded protein is CASGSQTSGGGYNEQFF.

V and J are TRBV18 and TRBJ1-5, with D possibly matching TRBD1 (5 bases). Germline CDR1 and CDR2: KGHSH and LQKENI. This CDR3 spans 15 amino acids. The V and J ends lost 5 bases and 3 bases respectively, with 14 bases between them. CDR3 protein: CASSSAGGVNQPQHF. The CDR3 coding sequence is TGTGCCAGCTCATCCGCGGGGGGGGTCAATCAGCCCCAGCATTTT.

This chain links TRBV2 with TRBJ1-2, with 7 bases aligning to TRBD1. CDR3 length equals 12 residues. Germline trimming cut 7 bases from V and 5 bases from J; bases unmatched to any gene: 4. Germline V CDR1 and CDR2: SNHLY, FYNNEI. The DNA of the CDR3 is TGTGCCAGCATGGAGACAGGGTATGGCTACACCTTC. It yields the protein CASMETGYGYTF.

This clone was recorded once. CDR3 region: CASSPPLGQGARGMDSQAQFF. Here the CDR3 DNA reads TGTGCCAGCTCACCACCCCTGGGACAGGGGGCGCGTGGAATGGACTCCCAAGCACAGTTCTTC. This chain connects TRBV18 to TRBJ2-1; 12 bases are a match to TRBD1. Germline-derived CDR1 and CDR2 are KGHSH and LQKENI. The V gene end was trimmed by 0 bases and the J gene end by 13 bases; junction bases not matched to a gene: 25. The CDR3 sequence is 21 residues long.

This clone occurred once. The rearrangement joins TRBV2 to TRBJ2-7; 11 bases fit TRBD2. The CDR3 has 16 residues. CDR1 and CDR2 from the germline V gene are SNHLY and FYNNEI. V shed 10 bases, J shed 3 bases, and the junction held 14 bases outside the gene matches. The CDR3 region has the DNA TGTGCCAACAAAAGGACTAGCGGGCCACAAATCTACGAGCAGTACTTC. Translation gives CANKRTSGPQIYEQYF.

V usage is TRBV28 and J usage is TRBJ1-2, with D tentatively TRBD1 (6 bases). The CDR3 runs to 14 residues. V lost 6 bases and J lost 4, with 15 bases in between. The germline V gene encodes CDR1 MDHEN and CDR2 SYDVKM. CDR3 sequence reads: CASRAPRGGYGYTF. CDR3 DNA: TGTGCCAGCAGAGCTCCTAGGGGGGGCTATGGCTACACCTTC.

The CDR3 sequence is CASSLEGFGTEAFF. The CDR3 region has the DNA TGTGCCAGCAGCTTAGAGGGGTTTGGCACTGAAGCTTTCTTT. The chain recombines TRBV13 with TRBJ1-1; possible D gene TRBD1, 5 bases. Trimming took off 1 base at V and 4 bases at J, with 10 bases between the two ends. This CDR3 is 14 amino acids long. Germline assignment: CDR1 PRHDT and CDR2 FYEKMQ (reference sequence).

The chain couples TRBV7-9 to TRBJ2-7, with D unclear. There are 12 residues in the CDR3. CDR1 and CDR2 from the germline V gene are SEHNR and FQNEAQ (reference sequence). V lost 3 bases and J 3 bases, leaving 6 bases between the germline ends. The CDR3 loop reads CASSFLIYEQYF. CDR3 DNA: TGTGCCAGCAGCTTTTTAATCTACGAGCAGTACTTC.

The chain links TRBV6-5 to TRBJ1-4; D perhaps matches TRBD1 (6 bases). Trimming took off 2 bases at V and 4 bases at J, with 11 bases between the two ends. The length of the CDR3 is 15 residues. CDR1 is MNHEY, CDR2 SVGAGI, per germline. For the CDR3, the DNA is TGTGCCAGCAGTTACCAGGGGCTTGTTAATGAAAAACTGTTTTTT. Translation gives CASSYQGLVNEKLFF.

J is TRBJ2-5 and V is TRBV7-9, with 12 bases identical to TRBD2. V shed 5 bases and J 4 bases; nucleotides not matched to a gene: 8. The CDR3 is made up of 16 amino acids. CDR1 is SEHNR and CDR2 is FQNEAQ in the germline V gene (reference sequence). CDR3 in DNA: TGTGCCAGCAGCCCCCGGACTAGCGGGAAGGTAGAGACCCAGTACTTC. This encodes CASSPRTSGKVETQYF.

The rearrangement uses TRBV27 and TRBJ1-1; maybe TRBD1 (6 bases). The CDR3 is 15 residues long. The germline V gene has CDR1 MNHEY and CDR2 SMNVEV (reference sequence). Trimming took 7 bases from V and 4 from J, leaving 19 bases between them. CDR3 residues: CASNPTTGMGTEAFF. The CDR3 nucleotides read TGTGCCAGCAACCCTACAACAGGGATGGGCACTGAAGCTTTCTTT.

The rearrangement links TRBV5-8 to TRBJ1-1, with TRBD1 matching 9 bases. J lost 3 bases, V lost 2 bases, and 8 bases had no gene match. The CDR3 has 16 residues. The germline V gene encodes CDR1 SGHTS and CDR2 YDEGEE. For the CDR3, the DNA is TGTGCCAGCAGCTTTGGACAGGGGAGATTGGACACTGAAGCTTTCTTT. Its translation is CASSFGQGRLDTEAFF.

As to this clone: The sample holds other DNA sequences that translate to the same CDR3. The CDR3 protein is CASSSQGYEQYF. Here the CDR3 DNA reads TGCGCCAGCAGTTCCCAGGGATACGAGCAGTACTTC. J is TRBJ2-7 and V is TRBV5-1; tentative D call: TRBD1 (5 bases). The V gene lost 5 bases and the J gene lost 4 bases, with 10 bases spanning the gap. Germline V gene sequence: CDR1 SGHRS, CDR2 YFSETQ. The CDR3 is 12 amino acids.

V and J are TRBV9 and TRBJ2-6; 9 nucleotides agree with TRBD1. With V trimmed by 0 bases and J by 1 base, 8 bases remained unmatched. CDR3 size: 19 residues. The germline V gene encodes CDR1 SGDLS and CDR2 YYNGEE. This CDR3 reads CASSVDPGTGLSGANVLTF. CDR3 nucleotides: TGTGCCAGCAGCGTAGATCCCGGGACAGGGCTTTCTGGGGCCAACGTCCTGACTTTC. Combining the CDR3 with reference TRBV9 and TRBJ2-6 gives the whole variable domain DSGVTQTPKHLITATGQRVTLRCSPRSGDLSVYWYQQSLDQGLQFLIQYYNGEERAKGNILERFSAQQFPDLHSELNLSSLELGDSALYFCASSVDPGTGLSGANVLTFGAGSRLTVL.